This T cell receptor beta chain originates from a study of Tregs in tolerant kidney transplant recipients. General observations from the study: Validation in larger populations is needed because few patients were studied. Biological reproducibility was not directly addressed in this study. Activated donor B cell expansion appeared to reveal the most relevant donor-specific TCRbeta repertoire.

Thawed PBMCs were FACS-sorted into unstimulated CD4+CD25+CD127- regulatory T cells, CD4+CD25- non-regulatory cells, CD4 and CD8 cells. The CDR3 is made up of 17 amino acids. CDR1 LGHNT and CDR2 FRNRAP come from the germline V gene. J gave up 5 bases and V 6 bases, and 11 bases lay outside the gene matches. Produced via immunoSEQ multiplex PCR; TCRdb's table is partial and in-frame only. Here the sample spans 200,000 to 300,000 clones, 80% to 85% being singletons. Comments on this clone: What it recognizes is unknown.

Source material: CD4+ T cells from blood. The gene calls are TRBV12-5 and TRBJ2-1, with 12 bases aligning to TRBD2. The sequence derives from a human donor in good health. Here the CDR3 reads CASGPGGLAGGDNEQFF. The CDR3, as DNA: TGTGCTAGTGGCCCCGGGGGCCTAGCGGGAGGGGACAATGAGCAGTTCTTC.